This T cell receptor (beta chain) was observed in a study of shared clonotypes between healthy human individuals. Donors, without exception, were Caucasian adults residing in Nashville, Tennessee. The length of the CDR3 is 15 residues. V shed 4 bases and J shed 1 base, with 10 bases lying between them. Germline V gives CDR1 MNHNY, CDR2 SVGAGI (reference sequence). Study-wide findings and caveats: For naive CD4 cells, around 5.1% of clonotypes were shared across a handful of donors.

In regard to this clone: Its antigen is unknown.

Assay: immunoSEQ multiplex PCR; the TCRdb copy retains only in-frame clones and omits some. The repertoire holds some 2,000,000 clones, with 90% to 96% as singletons. The rearrangement links TRBV6-6 to TRBJ2-2; unclear D gene. Sequenced: naive CD4+ T cells sorted from blood. Subset denoted: CD45RA+ positively selected. The sequence was collected from a man aged 18 to 29 in good health. Here the CDR3 reads CASSSTGGNTGELFF. DNA of the CDR3: TGTGCCAGCAGTTCCACCGGTGGGAACACCGGGGAGCTGTTTTTT.